This T cell receptor beta chain emerged from a study of Tregs in tolerant kidney transplant recipients. Findings and caveats of the study: The small number of patients limits these findings pending further validation.

Comments on this clone: The target antigen is unknown.

TCRdb's table, derived via immunoSEQ multiplex PCR, lists solely in-frame clones and lacks some. The sample yields about 44,000 clones, just under 97% seen once. Trimming took 4 bases from V and 7 from J; bases not matched to a gene: 12. Germline assignment: CDR1 SGHDN and CDR2 FVKESK. The CDR3 covers 15 residues. The J gene is TRBJ1-1, the V gene TRBV14, with 7 bases lining up with TRBD1. This receptor was identified in a human donor in good health. Sequencing was performed on Tregs from blood cultured with allogeneic cells. The CDR3 sequence is CASSLTRDSMLEAFF. CDR3 bases: TGTGCCAGCAGCCTTACCCGGGACAGCATGCTTGAAGCTTTCTTT. Supplemented by reference TRBV14 and TRBJ1-1, the full variable domain reads EAGVTQFPSHSVIEKGQTVTLRCDPISGHDNLYWYRRVMGKEIKFLLHFVKESKQDESGMPNNRFLAERTGGTYSTLKVQPAELEDSGVYFCASSLTRDSMLEAFFGQGTRLTVV.